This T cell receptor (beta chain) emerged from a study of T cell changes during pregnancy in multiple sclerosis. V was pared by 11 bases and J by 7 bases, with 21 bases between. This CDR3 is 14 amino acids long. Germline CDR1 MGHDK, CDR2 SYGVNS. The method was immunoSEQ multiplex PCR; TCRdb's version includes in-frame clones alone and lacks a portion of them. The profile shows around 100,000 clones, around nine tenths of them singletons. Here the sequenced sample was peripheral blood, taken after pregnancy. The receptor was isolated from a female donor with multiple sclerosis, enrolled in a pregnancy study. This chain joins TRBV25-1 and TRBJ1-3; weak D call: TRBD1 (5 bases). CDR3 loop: CASQGGADQNTIYF. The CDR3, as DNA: TGTGCCTCGCAGGGAGGGGCAGACCAGAACACCATATATTTT. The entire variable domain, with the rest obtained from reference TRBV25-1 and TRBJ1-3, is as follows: EADIYQTPRYLVIGTGKKITLECSQTMGHDKMYWYQQDPGMELHLIHYSYGVNSTEKGDLSSESTVSRIRTEHFPLTLESARPSHTSQYLCASQGGADQNTIYFGEGSWLTVV.